This is a list of T cell receptor beta chains from one sample in a study of blood T cell repertoires in COVID-19. Clones were read by immunoSEQ multiplex PCR, and TCRdb kept only the in-frame ones, dropping some. The sample yields roughly 100,000 clones, 87% seen once. Input material: peripheral blood. These receptors were obtained from a man in his fifties or sixties with active COVID-19. Each CDR3 is given with its conserved first and last residue. Each record gives: J gene, clone size, V gene, D gene, CDR3 DNA, CDR3 protein. The D gene is left open where the match is weak. Some rows have no size entry. The others give once, few or many, or a class for an expanded clone.

>TRBJ2-5|.|TRBV6-6|.
TGTGCCAGCAGTACTCAAGAGACCCAGTACTTC
CASSTQETQYF
>TRBJ1-1|.|TRBV7-2|.
TGTGCCAGCAGCTCGCGGATGCAGGGTGAAGCTTTCTTT
CASSSRMQGEAFF
>TRBJ1-2|.|TRBV28|.
TGTGCCAGCAGTTTATCTCACCGGAGTGGCTACACCTTC
CASSLSHRSGYTF
>TRBJ1-6|few|TRBV6-5|TRBD1
TGTGCCAGCAGCCGCGGACAGGGCGGCTCACCCCTCCACTTT
CASSRGQGGSPLHF
>TRBJ2-2|once|TRBV9|.
TGTGCCAGCAGCGGTAAGGTGACTTTCCCCACCGGGGAGCTGTTTTTT
CASSGKVTFPTGELFF
>TRBJ2-5|.|TRBV25-1|TRBD1
TGTGCCAGTCTGACAGGGGAACGGGAGACCCAGTACTTC
CASLTGERETQYF
>TRBJ2-1|.|TRBV13|.
TGTGCCAGCAGCTTAGGCCGTTCAGTTTACTCCTACAATGAGCAGTTCTTC
CASSLGRSVYSYNEQFF
>TRBJ1-1|.|TRBV18|.
TGTGCCAGCTCCCCAATTTCAGGGGTGAACACTGAAGCTTTCTTT
CASSPISGVNTEAFF
>TRBJ2-7|.|TRBV5-1|.
TGCGCCAGCAGCTTGCAGGGATCCTACGAGCAGTACTTC
CASSLQGSYEQYF
>TRBJ1-2|.|TRBV5-1|.
TGCGCCAGCAGCCCCCCCGGACTAAAAGTATTAAACTATGGCTACACCTTC
CASSPPGLKVLNYGYTF
>TRBJ1-2|once|TRBV5-1|TRBD1
TGCGCCAGCAGCCCGGACAGGGTTGAATATGGCTACACCTTC
CASSPDRVEYGYTF
>TRBJ2-3|.|TRBV6-4|TRBD2
TGTGCCAGCAGTTTAGGACTAGCGAGTCCAGATACGCAGTATTTT
CASSLGLASPDTQYF
>TRBJ2-1|.|TRBV5-3|TRBD2
TGTGCCAGAAGCCTAACTAGCGGGGGGCCGGATGAGCAGTTCTTC
CARSLTSGGPDEQFF
>TRBJ2-3|.|TRBV5-6|.
TGTGCCAGCAGCGATTGGGACTTCTTGGGCCCAGATACGCAGTATTTT
CASSDWDFLGPDTQYF
>TRBJ1-1|.|TRBV12-5|.
TGTGCTAGTCGGAGGGGCGAATGGAACACTGAAGCTTTCTTT
CASRRGEWNTEAFF
>TRBJ2-3|.|TRBV5-1|TRBD2
TGCGCCAGCAGCTTGACTAGCGGGGGGCGTAGTCCCACAGATACGCAGTATTTT
CASSLTSGGRSPTDTQYF
>TRBJ2-7|.|TRBV29-1|.
TGCAGCGTTGAAGATATTACGGGTCCGTTCTCCTACGAGCAGTACTTC
CSVEDITGPFSYEQYF
>TRBJ2-4|once|TRBV7-8|.
TGTGCCAGCAGCCCTCGGACTAACATTCAGTACTTC
CASSPRTNIQYF
>TRBJ2-5|.|TRBV5-1|TRBD2
TGCGCCAGCACCCCCGGGAGCGGGGGACAAGAGACCCAGTACTTC
CASTPGSGGQETQYF
>TRBJ2-5|.|TRBV10-3|TRBD1
TGTGCCATCAGTGGACGACAGGGGCAGAAGCAAGAGACCCAGTACTTC
CAISGRQGQKQETQYF
>TRBJ1-2|.|TRBV19|TRBD1
TGTGCCAGTAGTTCCGGACAGGGGGCTTCTAATGGCTACACCTTC
CASSSGQGASNGYTF
>TRBJ1-2|few|TRBV7-2|TRBD1
TGTGCCAGCAGCTTGGGACAGGTCTACACCTTC
CASSLGQVYTF
>TRBJ1-5|.|TRBV4-3|TRBD1
TGCGCCAGCAGCCAAGACGGGACAGGAGGGGGGAATCAGCCCCAGCATTTT
CASSQDGTGGGNQPQHF
>TRBJ2-7|.|TRBV6-5|.
TGTGCCAGCAGTTACTCGAGCGTATCTTACGAGCAGTACTTC
CASSYSSVSYEQYF
>TRBJ1-2|once|TRBV19|TRBD1
TGTGCCAGTACCCTCCGGGACAGGGTTGGTGGCTACACCTTC
CASTLRDRVGGYTF
>TRBJ2-3|.|TRBV4-3|.
TGCGCCAGCAGCCAAGATCTTTCTGGGACACCTAGCACAGATACGCAGTATTTT
CASSQDLSGTPSTDTQYF
>TRBJ2-7|few|TRBV5-1|TRBD1
TGCGCCAGCAGCTTGGATGGACAGGGGAACGAGCAGTACTTC
CASSLDGQGNEQYF
>TRBJ1-5|once|TRBV19|.
TGTGCCGGGGGGGGGAGTCGCCAACAGCCCCAGCATTTT
CAGGGSRQQPQHF
>TRBJ2-3|.|TRBV6-4|.
TGTGCCAGCAGTGTCCAGGGCACAGATACGCAGTATTTT
CASSVQGTDTQYF
>TRBJ2-1|once|TRBV27|TRBD2
TGTGCCAGCAGCCCTTGGACTAGCGGGGGAAATGAGCAGTTCTTC
CASSPWTSGGNEQFF
>TRBJ2-3|once|TRBV7-3|TRBD2
TGTGCCAGCAGTCCTTCTAGCGGGGGCCCCGCAGATACGCAGTATTTT
CASSPSSGGPADTQYF
>TRBJ2-7|once|TRBV7-9|.
TGTGCCAGCAGCTTAGCCCCTGGAACTAAAGCCTACGAGCAGTACTTC
CASSLAPGTKAYEQYF
>TRBJ2-7|.|TRBV5-1|TRBD1
TGCGCCAGCAGCTTGGCCCGGGACAGGGTCTACGAGCAGTACTTC
CASSLARDRVYEQYF
>TRBJ1-4|.|TRBV3-1/TRBV3-2|TRBD1
TGTGCCAGCAGCCAAGAACAGGGGGGACTGTTTTTT
CASSQEQGGLFF
>TRBJ2-1|.|TRBV9|.
TGTGCCAGCAGTGCAGGTAAATCCTACAATGAGCAGTTCTTC
CASSAGKSYNEQFF
>TRBJ1-1|.|TRBV5-6|.
TGTGCCAGCACCACAGGGCTCAGCACTGAAGCTTTCTTT
CASTTGLSTEAFF